Each of the 32 T cell receptor beta chains below was sequenced from the same sample in a study of blood T cell repertoires in COVID-19. Method: immunoSEQ multiplex PCR; TCRdb's copy keeps in-frame clones and lacks some. The sample shows roughly 380,000 clones, approximately 89% of them seen only once. Sequences were obtained from peripheral blood. These receptors all come from a woman aged 35 to 49 with COVID-19, enrolled during active disease.

The V gene is TRBV13, the J gene TRBJ1-2; D might be TRBD1 (5 bases). The CDR3 consists of 17 residues. Germline CDR1 reads PRHDT; CDR2 reads FYEKMQ (reference sequence). Trimming removed 6 bases from V and 3 bases from J, with 23 bases in between. The CDR3 loop is CASRPALPGDRDYGYTF. CDR3 coding DNA: TGTGCCAGCAGGCCAGCTCTTCCGGGGGATAGAGACTATGGCTACACCTTC.

The CDR3 here is CASRPDTNTGELFF. The CDR3 nucleotides read TGTGCCTCTCGACCCGACACGAACACCGGGGAGCTGTTTTTT. The chain employs TRBV19 and TRBJ2-2; D gene ambiguous. CDR1 and CDR2 from the germline V gene are LNHDA and SQIVND (reference sequence). This CDR3 is built from 14 residues. Trimming removed 11 bases from V and 0 bases from J, with 13 bases in between.

This chain connects TRBV3-1 (or the pseudogene TRBV3-2) to TRBJ1-2; 7 nucleotides align to TRBD1. The trim removed 6 bases at V and 8 bases at J, leaving 12 bases unmatched. CDR3 length: 14 amino acids. The germline CDR1 and CDR2 sequences are LGHDT and YNNKEL (reference sequence). The CDR3 DNA reads TGTGCCAGCAGTCCATCACAGGGGATCCGCGGCTACACCTTC. The encoded protein is CASSPSQGIRGYTF.

The chain combines TRBV3-1 (or the pseudogene TRBV3-2) with TRBJ1-1, with a possible D match to TRBD1 (6 bases). V shed 4 bases and J shed 3 bases, with 15 bases lying between them. The germline V gene has CDR1 LGHDT and CDR2 YNNKEL (reference sequence). This CDR3 region has 15 residues. The CDR3 is CASSPLRGAHTEAFF. The CDR3 DNA follows: TGTGCCAGCAGCCCTCTCCGGGGGGCCCACACTGAAGCTTTCTTT.

The V and J genes are TRBV28 and TRBJ2-3; the D is unclear. The germline V gene has CDR1 MDHEN and CDR2 SYDVKM. CDR3 length equals 12 residues. V lost 6 bases, J lost 2 bases, and 6 bases lay in between. Here the CDR3 reads CASSYLTDTQYF. In nucleotides, the CDR3 is TGTGCCAGCAGCTACCTCACAGATACGCAGTATTTT.

The genes are TRBV5-1 and TRBJ2-1; 9 nucleotides align to TRBD2. CDR1 and CDR2 (germline): SGHRS, YFSETQ. The CDR3 spans 18 residues. Trimming removed 4 bases from V and 8 bases from J; junction bases left unmatched: 19. CDR3 in amino acids: CASSPGLATGASLDEQFF. Here the CDR3 DNA reads TGCGCCAGCAGCCCCGGACTAGCGACAGGAGCCTCTTTGGATGAGCAGTTCTTC.

This clone was detected only once. The chain carries TRBV4-3 and TRBJ1-6, with a possible D match to TRBD1 (5 bases). Trimming pared 0 bases from V and 7 bases from J, leaving 16 bases between. The CDR3 has 17 residues. Germline CDR1 reads LGHNA; CDR2 reads YSLEER. The CDR3, as DNA: TGCGCCAGCAGCCAAGATGTGTCAGGGAAATTGAATTCACCCCTCCACTTT. This encodes CASSQDVSGKLNSPLHF.

The gene calls are TRBV6-5 and TRBJ1-1, with a possible D match to TRBD1 (5 bases). V lost 2 bases and J 1 base, leaving 14 bases between the germline ends. Looked up from germline, CDR1 is MNHEY and CDR2 is SVGAGI. This CDR3 contains 16 residues. In DNA, the CDR3 is TGTGCCAGCAGTTACCCCCCAAGGGGCGGGAACACTGAAGCTTTCTTT. It codes for CASSYPPRGGNTEAFF.

J is TRBJ2-1 and V is TRBV19, with D perhaps matching TRBD1 (6 bases). Germline loops: CDR1 LNHDA, CDR2 SQIVND (reference sequence). The CDR3 contains 14 residues. Trimming stripped 6 bases from V and 1 base from J, with 10 bases between. In DNA, the CDR3 is TGTGCCAGTAGCCAACAGGGTTCCTACAATGAGCAGTTCTTC. Protein sequence: CASSQQGSYNEQFF. Full variable domain (missing parts from reference TRBV19 and TRBJ2-1): DGGITQSPKYLFRKEGQNVTLSCEQNLNHDAMYWYRQDPGQGLRLIYYSQIVNDFQKGDIAEGYSVSREKKESFPLTVTSAQKNPTAFYLCASSQQGSYNEQFFGPGTRLTVL.

CDR3 residues: CASSTRQGRPNYGYTF. The CDR3 region has the DNA TGTGCCAGTAGTACCCGACAGGGACGGCCTAACTATGGCTACACCTTC. The V gene is TRBV19, the J gene TRBJ1-2; TRBD1 aligns across 7 bases. J gave up 0 bases and V 4 bases, and 8 bases lay outside the gene matches. The CDR3 totals 16 residues. The germline V gene has CDR1 LNHDA and CDR2 SQIVND (reference sequence).

The gene calls are TRBV9 and TRBJ2-1, with a possible D match to TRBD1 (5 bases). Germline V gene lookup returns CDR1 SGDLS and CDR2 YYNGEE. The V gene lost 4 bases and the J gene lost 8 bases, with 10 bases spanning the gap. This CDR3 contains 12 residues. The CDR3 DNA reads as TGTGCCAGCAGCCCCACAGGCCATGAGCAGTTCTTC. Its protein product is CASSPTGHEQFF.

The J gene is TRBJ2-1, the V gene TRBV27; 7 nucleotides match TRBD2. This CDR3 spans 16 amino acids. The V and J ends lost 4 bases and 7 bases, in that order; junction bases with no gene match: 13. CDR1 and CDR2 (germline): MNHEY, SMNVEV (reference sequence). CDR3 amino acids: CASSYQARTRINEQFF. The CDR3 DNA is TGTGCCAGCAGTTATCAAGCAAGGACTAGGATAAATGAGCAGTTCTTC.

This chain uses TRBV7-2 with TRBJ1-4, with TRBD1 as a possible D gene (6 bases). Germline CDR1 and CDR2: SGHTA and FQGNSA. Trimming shortened V by 4 bases and J by 5 bases, and 17 bases separated the two germline ends. The CDR3 loop spans 16 amino acids. In DNA, the CDR3 is TGTGCCAGCAGCTCGCAGAGACGGGACATAAATGAAAAACTGTTTTTT. Translating it yields CASSSQRRDINEKLFF.

The chain employs TRBV30 and TRBJ1-2, with TRBD1 matching 7 bases. CDR1 GTSNPN and CDR2 SVGIG come from the germline V gene (reference sequence). After removal of 3 bases from V and 4 bases from J, the junction contained 11 bases not matched to a gene. CDR3 size: 15 residues. This CDR3 is CAWSAGGRGLYGYTF. CDR3 nucleotides: TGTGCCTGGAGCGCAGGGGGGCGAGGCCTCTATGGCTACACCTTC.

Comment on this clone: This same CDR3 is encoded by further DNA sequences in the sample. The chain combines TRBV19 with TRBJ1-2; the match to TRBD1 covers 8 bases. J was trimmed by 7 bases and V by 3 bases; bases with no gene match: 4. CDR3 length: 13 amino acids. Germline V CDR1 and CDR2: LNHDA, SQIVND (reference sequence). The CDR3 reads CASSIQGAPGYTF. CDR3 nucleotides: TGTGCCAGTAGTATCCAGGGGGCACCTGGCTACACCTTC. The full variable domain, its missing parts supplied by reference TRBV19 and TRBJ1-2, is DGGITQSPKYLFRKEGQNVTLSCEQNLNHDAMYWYRQDPGQGLRLIYYSQIVNDFQKGDIAEGYSVSREKKESFPLTVTSAQKNPTAFYLCASSIQGAPGYTFGSGTRLTVV.

The rearrangement links TRBV7-3 to TRBJ2-7; D might be TRBD2 (5 bases). Trimming shortened V by 5 bases and J by 2 bases, and 13 bases separated the two germline ends. The CDR3 has 14 residues. The germline CDR1 and CDR2 sequences are SGHTA and FQGTGA. The CDR3 is CASSPGLAAYEQYF. In DNA form, the CDR3 reads TGTGCCAGCAGCCCCGGTCTAGCAGCCTACGAGCAGTACTTC.

The chain joins TRBV7-9 to TRBJ2-1; 9 bases fit TRBD1. The CDR3 extends over 15 amino acids. Trimming at V came to 3 bases and at J to 6 bases, leaving 6 bases not matched to a gene. The V gene's germline CDR1 is SEHNR and CDR2 FQNEAQ (reference sequence). CDR3 loop: CASSLRQGDLNEQFF. In nucleotides, the CDR3 is TGTGCCAGCAGCTTGAGACAGGGGGACCTCAATGAGCAGTTCTTC.

This clone was counted a few times. The chain has TRBV6-5 and TRBJ2-7; D is possibly TRBD2 (5 bases). The germline CDR1 and CDR2 sequences are MNHEY and SVGAGI. The V gene lost 4 bases and the J gene lost 3 bases, with 7 bases spanning the gap. CDR3 length: 12 residues. The CDR3 DNA follows: TGTGCCAGCAGTTTACTAGGCTACGAGCAGTACTTC. This translates into CASSLLGYEQYF.

CDR3 amino acids: CASIDPRDTYRNEQYF. In DNA form, the CDR3 reads TGTGCCAGCATCGACCCCCGGGACACTTATAGGAACGAGCAGTACTTC. V is TRBV6-4 and J is TRBJ2-7; D is perhaps TRBD1 (6 bases). V was pared by 7 bases and J by 5 bases, with 24 bases between. Germline values: CDR1 MRHNA, CDR2 SNTAGT. The CDR3 is 16 amino acids.

The chain links TRBV18 to TRBJ1-5; weak D call: TRBD1 (6 bases). The V gene's germline CDR1 is KGHSH and CDR2 LQKENI. CDR3 length: 15 residues. V gave up 2 bases and J gave up 1 base, with 9 bases separating them. This chain's CDR3 is CASSPTGSSNQPQHF. CDR3 sequence (DNA): TGTGCCAGCTCACCAACAGGGTCGAGCAATCAGCCCCAGCATTTT.

The chain carries TRBV7-9 and TRBJ2-5; D may be TRBD1 (5 bases). Trimming took 4 bases from V and 1 from J, leaving 7 bases between them. This CDR3 comprises 13 residues. From germline, CDR1 is SEHNR and CDR2 FQNEAQ (reference sequence). The CDR3 coding sequence is TGTGCCAGCAGCTCGACAGTCCAAGAGACCCAGTACTTC. It encodes CASSSTVQETQYF.

The chain combines TRBV5-4 with TRBJ2-3, with 7 bases identical to TRBD1. The germline gives CDR1 SGHNT, CDR2 YYREEE (reference sequence). The trim removed 2 bases at V and 4 bases at J, leaving 13 bases unmatched. This CDR3 comprises 17 residues. CDR3 coding DNA: TGTGCCAGCAGCTTACCCCGACAGGGAATAATCGCAGATACGCAGTATTTT. Translating gives CASSLPRQGIIADTQYF.

The chain carries TRBV24-1 and TRBJ2-7; tentative D call: TRBD2 (6 bases). From germline, CDR1 is KGHDR and CDR2 SFDVKD. This CDR3 contains 14 residues. V was pared by 5 bases and J by 6 bases, with 16 bases between. CDR3 sequence (DNA): TGTGCCACCAGTGTGAACGGGGGATCGAGCGAGCAGTACTTC. It codes for CATSVNGGSSEQYF.

V and J are TRBV10-3 and TRBJ1-4; possible D gene TRBD1, 5 bases. The CDR3 contains 14 residues. Trimming removed 4 bases at V and 0 bases at J, with 6 bases between. Germline lookup yields CDR1 ENHRY and CDR2 SYGVKD. In DNA form, the CDR3 reads TGTGCCATCAGTGCAGGGACAACTAATGAAAAACTGTTTTTT. Translating gives CAISAGTTNEKLFF.

The chain links TRBV5-4 to TRBJ2-5; maybe TRBD2 (5 bases). Trimming cost V 0 bases and J 1 base, with 13 bases left between them. This CDR3 is 16 amino acids long. CDR1 is SGHNT and CDR2 is YYREEE in the germline V gene (reference sequence). The chain's CDR3 is CASSLGGLGSQETQYF. As DNA, the CDR3 is TGTGCCAGCAGCTTGGGCGGGCTCGGGTCCCAAGAGACCCAGTACTTC.

There are a few counts of this clone. The rearrangement uses TRBV18 and TRBJ1-1; D gene ambiguous. The CDR3 sequence is 12 residues long. In germline, CDR1 is KGHSH, CDR2 LQKENI. V lost 4 bases to trimming and J lost 1 base, with 4 bases between them. The CDR3 bases are TGTGCCAGCTCACTTAAGAACACTGAAGCTTTCTTT. This sequence encodes CASSLKNTEAFF. The full variable domain, rest sourced from reference TRBV18 and TRBJ1-1, is NAGVMQNPRHLVRRRGQEARLRCSPMKGHSHVYWYRQLPEEGLKFMVYLQKENIIDESGMPKERFSAEFPKEGPSILRIQQVVRGDSAAYFCASSLKNTEAFFGQGTRLTVV.

The rearrangement joins TRBV4-1 to TRBJ2-3, with 8 bases that match TRBD2. The J segment lost 2 bases and the V segment lost 3 bases, leaving 4 bases of the junction unmatched. The CDR3 consists of 15 residues. CDR1 is MGHRA, CDR2 YSYEKL, per germline. The CDR3 reads CASSQRGDYTDTQYF. CDR3 bases: TGCGCCAGCAGCCAGCGGGGGGACTACACAGATACGCAGTATTTT.

This chain joins TRBV28 and TRBJ2-4; D is unresolved. The CDR3 is made up of 16 amino acids. V lost 3 bases and J 0 bases, leaving 12 bases between the germline ends. In germline, CDR1 is MDHEN, CDR2 SYDVKM. CDR3: CASSLERSVAKNIQYF. The CDR3 nucleotides read TGTGCCAGCAGTTTGGAGCGTTCGGTAGCCAAAAACATTCAGTACTTC.

The chain recombines TRBV28 with TRBJ1-1, with 7 bases aligning to TRBD1. Trimming cost V 7 bases and J 6 bases; bases outside gene matches: 17. The germline CDR1 and CDR2 sequences are MDHEN and SYDVKM. The CDR3 consists of 16 residues. Here the CDR3 DNA reads TGTGCCAGCAAGCTCCCCCAGGGGGGTCACCTTTCTGAAGCTTTCTTT. Protein product: CASKLPQGGHLSEAFF.

The CDR3 coding sequence is TGTGCCAGCAGCGTAGACCGGAGCTCCTATAATTCACCCCTCCACTTT. Translating gives CASSVDRSSYNSPLHF. J is TRBJ1-6 and V is TRBV9, with D hard to call. This CDR3 contains 16 residues. Germline CDR1 is SGDLS and CDR2 is YYNGEE. Trimming pared 0 bases from V and 0 bases from J, leaving 7 bases between.

V and J are TRBV7-2 and TRBJ2-7, with 7 bases lining up with TRBD2. The CDR3 has 12 amino acids. Germline CDR1 is SGHTA and CDR2 is FQGNSA. The V segment lost 1 base and the J segment 7 bases; nucleotides outside the gene matches: 1. DNA of the CDR3: TGTGCCAGCAGCTTAGGGGGGGGAGAGCAGTACTTC. Translation: CASSLGGGEQYF.

The chain recombines TRBV28 with TRBJ1-2, with D perhaps TRBD1 (5 bases). Germline V gene lookup returns CDR1 MDHEN and CDR2 SYDVKM. The CDR3 totals 14 residues. V was clipped by 5 bases and J by 0 bases, with 10 bases between them. This CDR3 is CASSDRNANYGYTF. The CDR3 coding sequence is TGTGCCAGCAGTGACAGAAATGCTAACTATGGCTACACCTTC.